Listed below are T cell receptor beta chains from one sample, sequenced in a study of blood T cell repertoires in COVID-19. Data came from immunoSEQ multiplex PCR; TCRdb stores just in-frame clones and leaves some out. This table holds around 130,000 clones, approximately 80% found once. Material: peripheral blood. These receptors all come from a woman aged 55-70 years with acute or convalescent COVID-19. CDR3s leave out the opening cysteine and the closing phenylalanine or tryptophan. Each record gives: V gene, J gene, CDR3 protein.

v_call: TRBV28; j_call: TRBJ2-5; cdr3_aa: ASSFFGKETQY
v_call: TRBV3-1/TRBV3-2; j_call: TRBJ1-1; cdr3_aa: ASSQRARRTEAF
v_call: TRBV6-2/TRBV6-3; j_call: TRBJ1-1; cdr3_aa: ASSYQGGTEAF
v_call: TRBV7-2; j_call: TRBJ1-4; cdr3_aa: ASSLVGQNNEKLF
v_call: TRBV10-3; j_call: TRBJ1-2; cdr3_aa: AISGVGGTDYGYT
v_call: TRBV24-1; j_call: TRBJ1-2; cdr3_aa: ATSDPGQLPYGYT
v_call: TRBV30; j_call: TRBJ1-5; cdr3_aa: AWSRGGGGPQH
v_call: TRBV6-5; j_call: TRBJ1-2; cdr3_aa: ASSSGGGSGYT
v_call: TRBV3-1/TRBV3-2; j_call: TRBJ1-6; cdr3_aa: ASSPVDHGGYNSPLH
v_call: TRBV11-2; j_call: TRBJ1-1; cdr3_aa: ASSVKTGFAEAF
v_call: TRBV5-4; j_call: TRBJ1-5; cdr3_aa: ASSRSPDSNQPQH
v_call: TRBV10-3; j_call: TRBJ1-2; cdr3_aa: AISESSGRNGYT
v_call: TRBV14; j_call: TRBJ1-1; cdr3_aa: ASSYSLRDTEAF
v_call: TRBV24-1; j_call: TRBJ2-2; cdr3_aa: ATSDSGQVNTGELF
v_call: TRBV12-5; j_call: TRBJ2-3; cdr3_aa: ASGSDKY
v_call: TRBV28; j_call: TRBJ1-2; cdr3_aa: ASTTPGGGYT
v_call: TRBV5-6; j_call: TRBJ2-7; cdr3_aa: ASSRSYEQY
v_call: TRBV14; j_call: TRBJ2-3; cdr3_aa: ASSQVRLGGGTDTQY
v_call: TRBV6-6; j_call: TRBJ2-2; cdr3_aa: ASSYGTRGELF
v_call: TRBV5-1; j_call: TRBJ1-2; cdr3_aa: ASSVSGRAMAGYT
v_call: TRBV19; j_call: TRBJ2-4; cdr3_aa: ASSTTGQGMGNIQY
v_call: TRBV12-5; j_call: TRBJ2-3; cdr3_aa: ASGLVVQGTDTQY
v_call: TRBV6-6; j_call: TRBJ1-5; cdr3_aa: ASSQTRSNQPQH
v_call: TRBV28; j_call: TRBJ2-6; cdr3_aa: ASSSPSGTGANVLT
v_call: TRBV11-2; j_call: TRBJ1-2; cdr3_aa: ASSFRQGWGYGYT
v_call: TRBV6-2/TRBV6-3; j_call: TRBJ1-5; cdr3_aa: ASSYPRGSNSNQPQH
v_call: TRBV11-2; j_call: TRBJ1-2; cdr3_aa: ASSVRAYGGYT
v_call: TRBV5-1; j_call: TRBJ2-3; cdr3_aa: ASTRSGGTSDTQY
v_call: TRBV28; j_call: TRBJ1-6; cdr3_aa: ASSLGGGHPRSPLH
v_call: TRBV18; j_call: TRBJ1-1; cdr3_aa: ASSPPPGGYTEAF
v_call: TRBV3-1/TRBV3-2; j_call: TRBJ2-2; cdr3_aa: ASSQGPYTGGSNTGELF
v_call: TRBV5-6; j_call: TRBJ1-2; cdr3_aa: ASSPNQGVGYT